This T cell receptor beta chain was captured by sequencing in a study of tissue T cells after allogeneic stem cell transplantation. The CDR3 runs to 13 residues. Germline-derived CDR1 and CDR2 are KGHPV and FQNQEV (reference sequence). The time point here: mouse harvest day 7 after allogeneic transplant. Mouse grafts combined 10^7 T-cell-depleted bone marrow cells with 10^6 splenic CD5+ T cells. The data were produced by immunoSEQ multiplex PCR, yet TCRdb's version contains in-frame clones alone and is incomplete. This sample carries over 7,000 clones, over 40% of them seen once, and the ten largest clones take under 9%. This clone appeared a few times. A junction boundary mismatches the germline segment, possibly from a read error. Germline and genes here are mouse. The read finishes 1 residue shy of the CDR3 end, and the germline J gene is used to complete it.

This chain links TRBV26 with TRBJ2-5; perhaps TRBD2 as D (6 bases). This TCR derives from a female BALB/c mouse given C57BL/6 T cells with graft-versus-host disease after an allogeneic hematopoietic cell transplant. What was sequenced was gut tissue. CDR3 DNA, as far as it was read: TGTGCCAGCATTCTGGGGAACCAAGACACCCAGTAC. Translating gives CASILGNQDTQY. The entire CDR3 protein reads CASILGNQDTQYF.